The rows below give T cell receptor beta chains drawn from one sample of a study of blood T cell repertoires in COVID-19. Method: immunoSEQ multiplex PCR; TCRdb's copy keeps in-frame clones and lacks some. The repertoire holds fewer than 300,000 clones, with about nine tenths as singletons. The sequencing sample was made of peripheral blood. The receptors originated from a woman aged 25 to 39 with COVID-19, enrolled during active disease. Both conserved end residues are part of each CDR3. D genes are given only for firm matches. Not all rows give a size; the values are once, few, many and, for expanded clones, a class.

clone_size j_call d_call v_call cdr3_nt cdr3_aa
NA TRBJ2-2 TRBD1 TRBV4-1 TGCGCCAGCAGCCAAGGCACAGGGGTCCCCGGGGAGCTGTTTTTT CASSQGTGVPGELFF
NA TRBJ1-1 NA TRBV11-2 TGTGCCAGCAGCTTAGATCCCCGTGCTGAAGCTTTCTTT CASSLDPRAEAFF
NA TRBJ1-2 TRBD1 TRBV7-8 TGTGCCAGCAGCCCCCGGACAGGGGTGAAACTTCATGGCTACACCTTC CASSPRTGVKLHGYTF
NA TRBJ2-3 NA TRBV5-6 TGTGCCAGTACAAGACTTGACCGCCACCCCACAGATACGCAGTATTTT CASTRLDRHPTDTQYF
NA TRBJ2-2 TRBD2 TRBV5-4 TGTGCCAGCAGCTCCGAGGGACTAGCGGGGGGGAACACCGGGGAGCTGTTTTTT CASSSEGLAGGNTGELFF
NA TRBJ2-7 NA TRBV3-1/TRBV3-2 TGTGCCAGCAGCCGCACCGGGACTCGAGCCTACGAGCAGTACTTC CASSRTGTRAYEQYF
NA TRBJ2-3 NA TRBV21-1 TGTGCCAGCATTGCAGGGACAAGTTCTTTAGATACGCAGTATTTT CASIAGTSSLDTQYF
NA TRBJ1-1 TRBD1 TRBV7-9 TGTGCCAGCAGCTACTTACCGGGACAGGGGATCACTGAAGCTTTCTTT CASSYLPGQGITEAFF
once TRBJ2-7 TRBD1 TRBV27 TGTGCCAGCAGTTTGGGGGGGACAGGGTTCTACGAGCAGTACTTC CASSLGGTGFYEQYF
once TRBJ1-5 TRBD1 TRBV11-2 TGTGCCAGCAGCCCTGACAGGGGCTATCAGCCCCAGCATTTT CASSPDRGYQPQHF
NA TRBJ2-4 NA TRBV7-9 TGTGCCAGCAGCGAGGGGGGGAAACAAAGGAACATTCAGTACTTC CASSEGGKQRNIQYF
once TRBJ1-3 NA TRBV5-1 TGCGCCAGCAGCTTAGGCAGGGTAGCTGGAAACACCATATATTTT CASSLGRVAGNTIYF
NA TRBJ2-3 NA TRBV11-2 TGTGCCAGCAGCCCTTATGGCGGGCTAGCGATGGATACGCAGTATTTT CASSPYGGLAMDTQYF
NA TRBJ1-2 NA TRBV6-1 TGTGCCAGCAGTGATATAACAGGGCCCTATGGCTACACCTTC CASSDITGPYGYTF
NA TRBJ1-5 TRBD1 TRBV18 TGTGCCAGCTCGGGCGGGACAGGGGCTCAGCCCCAGCATTTT CASSGGTGAQPQHF
once TRBJ2-1 TRBD2 TRBV3-1/TRBV3-2 TGTGCCAGCAGCCAAGATGAGCCGGGGGGGCCGAGGAATGAGCAGTTCTTC CASSQDEPGGPRNEQFF
NA TRBJ2-3 TRBD2 TRBV2 TGTGCCATTTGGACTAGCGCAGATACGCAGTATTTT CAIWTSADTQYF
NA TRBJ2-7 TRBD2 TRBV9 TGTGCCAGCAGCGTAGAGGGACTAGCGGGTTATTACGAGCAGTACTTC CASSVEGLAGYYEQYF
NA TRBJ1-4 NA TRBV27 TGTGCCAGCAGTTTAACTGGGGCAAATGAAAAACTGTTTTTT CASSLTGANEKLFF
NA TRBJ1-2 NA TRBV5-6 TGTGCCAGCAGCCCAGGTACGAACTATGGCTACACCTTC CASSPGTNYGYTF
NA TRBJ1-2 NA TRBV19 TGTGCCAGTAACAGGCAGGATTATGGCTACACCTTC CASNRQDYGYTF
NA TRBJ2-3 TRBD2 TRBV5-1 TGCGCCAGCAGCGTCCTAGCGGGGGTCGCAGATACGCAGTATTTT CASSVLAGVADTQYF
NA TRBJ2-4 NA TRBV30 TGTGCCTGGAGTGTAGGGGGAATAGCCAAAAACATTCAGTACTTC CAWSVGGIAKNIQYF
NA TRBJ2-2 TRBD1 TRBV24-1 TGTGCCACCCGGACAGGGACTGGGACCGGGGAGCTGTTTTTT CATRTGTGTGELFF
NA TRBJ2-3 TRBD2 TRBV20-1 TGCAGTGCTAGTCCTCTAGCGGGGGCACCCACAGATACGCAGTATTTT CSASPLAGAPTDTQYF
NA TRBJ1-3 NA TRBV7-6 TGTGCCAGCAGCTTACCACCTATTAGCTCTGGAAACACCATATATTTT CASSLPPISSGNTIYF
NA TRBJ2-3 TRBD2 TRBV6-5 TGTGCCAGCAGCTTTCGGGGGGGGAGCACAGATACGCAGTATTTT CASSFRGGSTDTQYF
NA TRBJ2-5 NA TRBV11-3 TGTGCCAGCAGCTTAGCTGGGAGCCTCGGTGAGACCCAGTACTTC CASSLAGSLGETQYF
NA TRBJ2-3 NA TRBV6-5 TGTGCCAGCAGTTACTCTCCGGGGGGCACAGATACGCAGTATTTT CASSYSPGGTDTQYF
NA TRBJ2-7 TRBD1 TRBV30 TGTGCCTGGAGTTTAACAGGGGGCGGCCACGAGCAGTACTTC CAWSLTGGGHEQYF
NA TRBJ1-2 NA TRBV7-9 TGTGCCAGCAGCTTAACAGGGATAAATAACTATGGCTACACCTTC CASSLTGINNYGYTF
NA TRBJ1-1 NA TRBV18 TGTGCCAGCTCACCAGTTCTTCTCAGGGATCCCTCTGAAGCTTTCTTT CASSPVLLRDPSEAFF
NA TRBJ1-2 NA TRBV7-9 TGTGCCAGCAGCACCTCAGGGGATCTTAACTATGGCTACACCTTC CASSTSGDLNYGYTF
NA TRBJ1-1 NA TRBV29-1 TGCAGCGTTGCAGGGGATACGAATTCGGCTTTCTTT CSVAGDTNSAFF
NA TRBJ1-2 NA TRBV27 TGTGCCAGCAGTTTATCAGCAGGTTTTTATGGCTACACCTTC CASSLSAGFYGYTF
NA TRBJ1-1 NA TRBV19 TGTGCCAGTAGTCCTCTCTCGGGGGGTGAGGCTGAAGCTTTCTTT CASSPLSGGEAEAFF
NA TRBJ2-2 NA TRBV21-1 TGTGCCAGCAGCAAATGGCCCGTTATTACAGGGCGCACGAGGCCCACCGGGGAGCTGTTTTTT CASSKWPVITGRTRPTGELFF
NA TRBJ1-6 NA TRBV30 TGTGCCTGGAGACGCGGTTTATGGAATTCACCCCTCCACTTT CAWRRGLWNSPLHF
once TRBJ1-1 NA TRBV6-5 TGTGCCAGCAGTTTAGGTCGGGGTGTGGAGACTGAAGCTTTCTTT CASSLGRGVETEAFF
NA TRBJ2-7 TRBD2 TRBV5-1 TGCGCCAGCAGCTTGACTGGGACTAGAACCTACGAGCAGTACTTC CASSLTGTRTYEQYF
few TRBJ2-7 TRBD1 TRBV10-1 TGCGCCAGCTCCAAGACAGGGTACCACGAGCAGTACTTC CASSKTGYHEQYF
NA TRBJ2-7 TRBD2 TRBV6-5 TGTGCCAGCAGGGCTAGCGGGGGGAACGAGCAGTACTTC CASRASGGNEQYF
NA TRBJ2-6 TRBD2 TRBV7-9 TGTGCCAGCAGGGGGGGGAAAAGAGCCAACGTCCTGACTTTC CASRGGKRANVLTF
NA TRBJ1-2 TRBD1 TRBV5-4 TGTGCCAGCAGCTGGGACAGCACTAACTATGGCTACACCTTC CASSWDSTNYGYTF
NA TRBJ2-3 NA TRBV12-5 TGTGCTAGTGGTTTGGGGCCGCGACTGGCTGGAGATACGCAGTATTTT CASGLGPRLAGDTQYF
NA TRBJ1-2 TRBD1 TRBV6-5 TGTGCCAGCAGTTACTCCGGACAGGGAGGGATTTATGGCTACACCTTC CASSYSGQGGIYGYTF
NA TRBJ2-2 NA TRBV7-9 TGTGCCAGCAGCCTCTACGTAGTGGCCGGGGAGCTGTTTTTT CASSLYVVAGELFF
NA TRBJ1-6 NA TRBV15 TGTGCCACCAGCCGCCGGACAGAAACTAATTCACCCCTCCACTTT CATSRRTETNSPLHF
NA TRBJ2-3 NA TRBV24-1 TGTGCCACCAGTGATCCGAGCCCAGATACGCAGTATTTT CATSDPSPDTQYF